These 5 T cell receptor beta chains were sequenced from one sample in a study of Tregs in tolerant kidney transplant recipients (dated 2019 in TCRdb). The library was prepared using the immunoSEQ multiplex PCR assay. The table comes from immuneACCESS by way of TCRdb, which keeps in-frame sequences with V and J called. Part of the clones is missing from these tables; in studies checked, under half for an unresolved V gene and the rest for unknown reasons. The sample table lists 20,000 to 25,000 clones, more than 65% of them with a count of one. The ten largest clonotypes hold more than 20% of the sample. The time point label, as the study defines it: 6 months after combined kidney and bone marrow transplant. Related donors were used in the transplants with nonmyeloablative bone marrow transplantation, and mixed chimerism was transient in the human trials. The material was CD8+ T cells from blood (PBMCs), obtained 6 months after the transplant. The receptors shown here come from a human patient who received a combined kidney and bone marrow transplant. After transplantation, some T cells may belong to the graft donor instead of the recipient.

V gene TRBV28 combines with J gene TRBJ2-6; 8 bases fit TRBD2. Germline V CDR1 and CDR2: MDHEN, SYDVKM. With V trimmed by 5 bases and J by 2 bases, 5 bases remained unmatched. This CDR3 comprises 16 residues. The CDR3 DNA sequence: TGTGCCAGCAGTACCCTGCGGGGGGCTGGGGCCAACGTCCTGACTTTC. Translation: CASSTLRGAGANVLTF.

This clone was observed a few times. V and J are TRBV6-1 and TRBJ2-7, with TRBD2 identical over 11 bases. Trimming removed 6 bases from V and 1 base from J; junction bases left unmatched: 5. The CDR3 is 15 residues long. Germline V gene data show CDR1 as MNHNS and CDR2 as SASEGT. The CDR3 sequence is CASSDSSGGSYEQYF. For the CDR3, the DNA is TGTGCCAGCAGCGACTCTAGCGGGGGGTCCTACGAGCAGTACTTC.

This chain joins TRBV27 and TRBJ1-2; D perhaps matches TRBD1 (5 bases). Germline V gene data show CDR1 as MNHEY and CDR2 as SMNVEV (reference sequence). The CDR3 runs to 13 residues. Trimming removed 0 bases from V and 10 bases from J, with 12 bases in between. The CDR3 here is CASSLSVTGDYTF. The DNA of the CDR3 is TGTGCCAGCAGTTTATCCGTGACGGGGGACTACACCTTC.

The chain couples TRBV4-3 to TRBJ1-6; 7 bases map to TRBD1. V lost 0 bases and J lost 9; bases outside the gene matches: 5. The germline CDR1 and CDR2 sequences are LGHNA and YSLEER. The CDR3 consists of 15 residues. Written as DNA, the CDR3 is TGCGCCAGCAGCCAAGATCGACAGGGAGTTTCACCCCTCCACTTT. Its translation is CASSQDRQGVSPLHF.

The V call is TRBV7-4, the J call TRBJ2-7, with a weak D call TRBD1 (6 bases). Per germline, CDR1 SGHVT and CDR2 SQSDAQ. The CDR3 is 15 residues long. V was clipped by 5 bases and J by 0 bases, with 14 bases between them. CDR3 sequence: CASSPRQDTSYEQYF. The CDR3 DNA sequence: TGTGCCAGCAGCCCAAGACAGGACACCTCCTACGAGCAGTACTTC.